The entry that follows covers one T cell receptor beta chain sequence. The antigen remains undetermined. These data originate in a study of cytomegalovirus exposure and HLA in healthy donors. PCR involved 60 Vbeta and 13 Jbeta primers. Only in-frame clones appear in the TCRdb table, and some are missing; sequencing was by immunoSEQ multiplex PCR. This sample has around 180,000 clones, with about 80% found just once. Study-wide findings and caveats: A later analysis by the authors found several of the most significant clusters apparently linked to common viral pathogens.

This CDR3 has 12 residues. Trimming stripped 6 bases from V and 9 bases from J, with 14 bases between. CDR1 and CDR2 (germline): MDHEN, SYDVKM. The chain couples TRBV28 to TRBJ1-1; D is unclear. The clonotype comes from a woman in her forties in good health and CMV-seronegative. Source material: PBMCs. The CDR3 loop reads CASRAGTDQAFF. The CDR3 DNA reads as TGTGCCAGCAGGGCAGGTACGGATCAAGCTTTCTTT.